The text below deals with one T cell receptor beta chain. These data belong to a study of T-cell memory formation after mild COVID-19. Each CDR3 protein gets one entry after TCRdb re-called the 5' RACE reads with MiXCR. In the table there are hundreds of thousands of distinct CDR3 sequences, approximately 19% of which are singletons. CDR1 is KGHSH and CDR2 is LQKENI in the germline V gene. V was clipped by 4 bases and J by 5 bases, with 11 bases between them. The CDR3 has 13 residues. Sequenced: PBMCs or a T cell subset sorted from them (not recorded which). V usage is TRBV18 and J usage is TRBJ1-1, with a possible D match to TRBD1 (5 bases). The TCR comes from a man younger than 30 who had mild COVID-19 (a few samples of this study predate the infection). Cell type and time point are not known. In DNA, the CDR3 is TGTGCCAGCTCACAGGGGTGGGAAACTGAAGCTTTCTTT. Protein product: CASSQGWETEAFF. Filled out from reference TRBV18 and TRBJ1-1, the complete variable domain reads NAGVMQNPRHLVRRRGQEARLRCSPMKGHSHVYWYRQLPEEGLKFMVYLQKENIIDESGMPKERFSAEFPKEGPSILRIQQVVRGDSAAYFCASSQGWETEAFFGQGTRLTVV.